This T cell receptor (beta chain) was recovered during a study of blood T cell repertoires in COVID-19. Turning to the study itself: The United States, Italy and Spain provided the acute and convalescent COVID-19 samples.

Study members were between roughly 18 and 89 years old and lived in some 26 US regions. The CDR3 length is 13 residues. From germline, CDR1 is SQVTM and CDR2 ANQGSEA. V dropped 4 bases and J dropped 8; count of bases not matched to a gene: 8. In the authors' methods: Researchers report that nucleated cell counts were estimated from reference gene primer amplification. TCRdb's copy holds only in-frame clones and misses some; the assay was immunoSEQ multiplex PCR. That table gives V, J and clone size, and the DNA gave D and trimming. The table has 250,000 or so clones, 91% seen once. The chain couples TRBV29-1 to TRBJ1-2, with 9 bases lining up with TRBD1. This TCR came from a human donor in a cohort exposed to, infected with or recovered from COVID-19 (not recorded which). The donor label of this sample is uncertain. Input material: PBMCs or T cells enriched from blood (not recorded which). CDR3 DNA sequence: TGCAGCGTTGTTAAACAGGGGGCTGGGGGCTACACCTTC. Its translation is CSVVKQGAGGYTF. The whole variable domain, remainder taken from reference TRBV29-1 and TRBJ1-2, is SAVISQKPSRDICQRGTSLTIQCQVDSQVTMMFWYRQQPGQSLTLIATANQGSEATYESGFVIDKFPISRPNLTFSTLTVSNMSPEDSSIYLCSVVKQGAGGYTFGSGTRLTVV.